This T cell receptor beta chain was obtained from a study of T cell responses to AZD1222 COVID-19 vaccine. The wider study: Second-dose groups at about 4 or about 12 weeks were pooled. General observations from the study: Two AZD1222 administrations were followed by greater Spike-specific TCR breadth and depth. Targeting of unmutated variant regions was reportedly seen in nearly half of spike-specific TCRs.

Notes on this clone: The antigen is not known.

Here immunoSEQ multiplex PCR was the method, and the copy in TCRdb shows in-frame clones only, minus some. There are about 130,000 clones in the sample; around 90% occur only once, and 6.3% lies in the top ten. The V gene's germline CDR1 is SGHAT and CDR2 FQDESV (reference sequence). The CDR3 contains 13 residues. V was clipped by 6 bases and J by 5 bases, with 13 bases between them. The material sequenced was peripheral blood, taken on day 0 of AZD1222 vaccination. The chain links TRBV11-1 to TRBJ2-5; weak D call: TRBD1 (6 bases). The clonotype was recovered from an adult in good health. The CDR3: CASRYRAAETQYF. CDR3 sequence (DNA): TGTGCCAGCAGATACAGGGCGGCTGAGACCCAGTACTTC.